This is a list of T cell receptor beta chains from one sample in a study of blood T cell repertoires in COVID-19. Libraries were prepared by immunoSEQ multiplex PCR; TCRdb keeps only in-frame clonotypes and omits some of them. In the table there are 260,000 or so clones, around four fifths of which are singletons. The sequenced material came from peripheral blood. These receptor sequences come from a man at least 80 years old with acute or convalescent COVID-19. Each CDR3 is given with its conserved first and last residue. A D gene is named only where the DNA matches it firmly. Expanded clones are given a class, and other clones once, few, many or no size at all.

v_gene	abundance	d_gene	j_gene	CDR3aa	CDR3nt
TRBV6-5	.	TRBD2	TRBJ2-2	CASSYAAGGIGELFF	TGTGCCAGCAGTTACGCAGCGGGGGGGATCGGGGAGCTGTTTTTT
TRBV5-1	.	TRBD2	TRBJ2-5	CASSLEGGRAPETQYF	TGCGCCAGCAGCTTGGAGGGCGGGAGGGCCCCTGAGACCCAGTACTTC
TRBV5-1	.	.	TRBJ2-7	CASSQDSMGREQYF	TGCGCCAGCAGCCAAGACTCCATGGGGAGGGAGCAGTACTTC
TRBV5-4	.	.	TRBJ2-7	CASSPKESSYEQYF	TGTGCCAGCAGCCCTAAGGAGTCCTCCTACGAGCAGTACTTC
TRBV19	.	.	TRBJ2-5	CASSMGGRETQYF	TGTGCCAGTAGTATGGGGGGGCGCGAGACCCAGTACTTC
TRBV5-1	few	.	TRBJ2-3	CASSGGAFTDTQYF	TGCGCCAGCAGCGGCGGGGCCTTCACAGATACGCAGTATTTT
TRBV20-1	.	TRBD1	TRBJ1-4	CSASGTVDEKLFF	TGCAGTGCCAGTGGGACAGTCGATGAAAAACTGTTTTTT
TRBV6-5	.	TRBD1	TRBJ2-3	CASTQAYMTGDTQYF	TGTGCCAGCACCCAAGCCTATATGACAGGGGATACGCAGTATTTT
TRBV5-5	.	.	TRBJ1-2	CASSFGEGPSNWGNYGYTF	TGTGCCAGCAGCTTCGGAGAGGGTCCTTCTAACTGGGGTAACTATGGCTACACCTTC
TRBV30	.	.	TRBJ2-2	CAWSRGKGTGELFF	TGTGCCTGGAGTAGGGGGAAGGGGACCGGGGAGCTGTTTTTT
TRBV27	.	.	TRBJ1-5	CASRQGAQSNQPQHF	TGTGCCAGCAGACAGGGAGCCCAAAGCAATCAGCCCCAGCATTTT
TRBV20-1	once	TRBD2	TRBJ2-1	CSASLAGVKDEQFF	TGCAGTGCTAGTCTAGCGGGAGTCAAGGATGAGCAGTTCTTC
TRBV4-1	.	.	TRBJ2-5	CASSQDGGPETQYF	TGCGCCAGCAGCCAAGACGGGGGGCCAGAGACCCAGTACTTC
TRBV7-2	.	.	TRBJ2-5	CASSPSWGETQYF	TGTGCCAGCAGCCCTAGCTGGGGTGAGACCCAGTACTTC
TRBV2	few	TRBD2	TRBJ2-2	CASSLQTSGKITGELFF	TGTGCCAGCAGTCTCCAGACTAGCGGGAAAATCACCGGGGAGCTGTTTTTT
TRBV10-3	.	TRBD2	TRBJ2-7	CAISESGVAGGRTYEQYF	TGTGCCATCAGTGAGTCGGGGGTAGCGGGGGGCAGAACCTACGAGCAGTACTTC
TRBV3-1/TRBV3-2	.	TRBD2	TRBJ2-7	CASSQGLAGGAYEQYF	TGTGCCAGCAGCCAAGGACTAGCGGGGGGGGCCTACGAGCAGTACTTC
TRBV28	.	.	TRBJ2-6	CASSPRRARPGANVLTF	TGTGCCAGCAGTCCACGCAGGGCCCGGCCTGGGGCCAACGTCCTGACTTTC
TRBV7-2	.	.	TRBJ1-3	CASRRAKSGNTIYF	TGTGCCAGCCGCAGGGCGAAGTCTGGAAACACCATATATTTT
TRBV9	.	.	TRBJ2-1	CASSRRQSSYNEQFF	TGTGCCAGCAGTAGAAGACAGAGCTCCTACAATGAGCAGTTCTTC
TRBV2	.	.	TRBJ2-5	CASSVLDRKETQYF	TGTGCCAGCAGTGTCCTAGACCGTAAAGAGACCCAGTACTTC
TRBV30	.	TRBD1	TRBJ1-3	CAWRAWDRAGNTIYF	TGTGCCTGGAGGGCCTGGGACAGGGCTGGAAACACCATATATTTT
TRBV24-1	few	.	TRBJ2-5	CATSDPDTFKAQYF	TGTGCCACCAGTGATCCTGACACGTTTAAGGCCCAGTACTTC
TRBV25-1	few	TRBD1	TRBJ2-7	CASSGGGHTAYEQYF	TGTGCCAGCAGTGGAGGGGGCCACACCGCCTACGAGCAGTACTTC
TRBV27	few	.	TRBJ2-2	CASSLSFSNTGELFF	TGTGCCAGCAGTTTATCGTTCTCGAACACCGGGGAGCTGTTTTTT
TRBV27	.	TRBD1	TRBJ1-3	CASSPGQGNTIYF	TGTGCCAGCAGTCCGGGACAGGGAAACACCATATATTTT
TRBV7-2	.	TRBD2	TRBJ2-1	CASSLGGGAGNEQFF	TGTGCCAGCAGCTTAGGCGGGGGGGCCGGGAATGAGCAGTTCTTC
TRBV27	.	.	TRBJ2-6	CASSLYRPSGANVLTF	TGTGCCAGCAGTTTGTACAGGCCCTCTGGGGCCAACGTCCTGACTTTC
TRBV19	.	.	TRBJ2-1	CASSQDSENEQFF	TGTGCCAGTAGTCAAGACTCAGAGAATGAGCAGTTCTTC
TRBV6-1	.	TRBD2	TRBJ2-5	CASSESGTSGRKRETQYF	TGTGCCAGCAGTGAATCGGGGACTAGCGGGAGGAAGAGAGAGACCCAGTACTTC
TRBV7-2	.	.	TRBJ1-2	CASSFGSRGNYGYTF	TGTGCCAGCAGCTTTGGTTCTAGAGGAAACTATGGCTACACCTTC
TRBV10-2	.	.	TRBJ1-2	CASKQNSGSYGYTF	TGCGCCAGCAAACAGAACAGCGGGAGCTATGGCTACACCTTC
TRBV7-9	once	.	TRBJ2-5	CASSFLGSQETQYF	TGTGCCAGCAGCTTTCTGGGCAGCCAAGAGACCCAGTACTTC
TRBV29-1	.	TRBD2	TRBJ2-1	CSVVVSGSFPYNEQFF	TGCAGCGTTGTAGTTAGCGGGAGTTTCCCCTACAATGAGCAGTTCTTC
TRBV7-9	.	TRBD1	TRBJ2-7	CASSLGTAAYEQYF	TGTGCCAGCAGCTTGGGGACAGCGGCCTACGAGCAGTACTTC
TRBV18	.	.	TRBJ2-7	CASSQQRTSYEQYF	TGTGCCAGCTCACAGCAGCGGACTTCCTACGAGCAGTACTTC
TRBV7-9	.	TRBD1	TRBJ1-2	CASSLERQGPAYGYTF	TGTGCCAGCAGCTTAGAACGACAGGGCCCCGCCTATGGCTACACCTTC
TRBV20-1	.	.	TRBJ1-1	CSARGGLGAFF	TGCAGTGCTAGAGGGGGCCTGGGAGCTTTCTTT
TRBV28	.	.	TRBJ1-2	CASSLSGQPRFQYGYTF	TGTGCCAGCAGTTTATCCGGACAGCCCAGATTCCAATATGGCTACACCTTC
TRBV2	.	TRBD2	TRBJ2-7	CASSEGGSSIYEQYF	TGTGCCAGCAGTGAGGGCGGGAGCAGTATCTACGAGCAGTACTTC
TRBV10-1	.	.	TRBJ2-2	CAIADPGAEIFGELFF	TGCGCCATCGCTGACCCTGGGGCCGAGATATTCGGGGAGCTGTTTTTT
TRBV9	.	TRBD1	TRBJ1-1	CASSPQEGQTNTEAFF	TGTGCCAGCAGCCCTCAAGAGGGACAGACGAACACTGAAGCTTTCTTT
TRBV2	.	TRBD1	TRBJ1-5	CASERDRGGHQPQHF	TGTGCCAGCGAGCGGGACAGGGGGGGGCATCAGCCCCAGCATTTT
TRBV5-1	.	.	TRBJ2-5	CASSPDSTKTQYF	TGCGCCAGCAGCCCGGACAGTACGAAGACCCAGTACTTC
TRBV27	.	TRBD2	TRBJ2-1	CASSAPSGRAANEQFF	TGTGCCAGCAGTGCCCCTAGCGGGAGGGCCGCAAATGAGCAGTTCTTC
TRBV5-1	.	.	TRBJ2-7	CASSPSGEPSYEQYF	TGCGCCAGCAGCCCCTCAGGGGAGCCGTCGTACGAGCAGTACTTC
TRBV5-6	.	TRBD2	TRBJ2-7	CASSLSGRAYEQYF	TGTGCCAGCAGCTTGTCAGGGAGGGCCTACGAGCAGTACTTC
TRBV5-1	.	TRBD1	TRBJ1-4	CASSGGQANEKLFF	TGCGCCAGCAGCGGGGGACAGGCCAATGAAAAACTGTTTTTT
TRBV6-5	few	TRBD1	TRBJ2-7	CASSPGQSSYEQYF	TGTGCCAGCAGCCCGGGACAGAGCTCCTACGAGCAGTACTTC
TRBV7-8	.	.	TRBJ2-3	CASSLRSAAVSPDTQYF	TGTGCCAGCAGCTTACGAAGCGCAGCTGTTAGCCCAGATACGCAGTATTTT
TRBV27	.	TRBD2	TRBJ2-7	CASSSQYPTSGIYEQYF	TGTGCCAGCAGTTCCCAATACCCGACTAGCGGAATCTACGAGCAGTACTTC
TRBV10-2	few	TRBD2	TRBJ2-7	CASRTSGLEGYEQYF	TGCGCCAGCCGGACTAGCGGACTCGAGGGCTACGAGCAGTACTTC
TRBV5-4	.	.	TRBJ2-1	CASSLGLYNEQFF	TGTGCCAGCAGCTTGGGTCTTTACAATGAGCAGTTCTTC
TRBV6-5	.	TRBD1	TRBJ1-2	CASSYQGAGYTF	TGTGCCAGCAGTTATCAGGGGGCTGGCTACACCTTC
TRBV10-3	.	.	TRBJ1-1	CAISDGGGITEAFF	TGTGCCATCAGTGACGGTGGGGGGATCACTGAAGCTTTCTTT